The 4 T cell receptor beta chains in this list originate from one sample, sequenced in a study of vaccination and CD4 T cells after COVID-19. The study sequenced cultured CD4+ T cell DNA using the Oncomine TCR Beta short-read assay. One entry per CDR3 protein results from TCRdb running MiXCR on the PCR reads. Among roughly 5,700 distinct CDR3 sequences listed, 35% to 45% were seen once. No antigen is known for these receptors. The treatment: approximately 11-day PBMC culture with coronavirus spike peptide pools or control peptides (ViraFEST assay). The unexposed donor's CD4+ T cells were collected before the COVID-19 pandemic (2011-2018). The source material was CD4+ T cells from blood, cultured in vitro. The receptors derive from a human donor in good health.

This chain uses TRBV2 with TRBJ2-4, with D possibly TRBD1 on 6 matching bases. V was trimmed by 3 bases and J by 7 bases, leaving 7 bases between them. This CDR3 has 12 residues. Germline CDR1 is SNHLY and CDR2 is FYNNEI. CDR3 protein: CASSEDSNIQYF. As DNA, the CDR3 is TGTGCCAGCAGTGAGGACAGCAACATTCAGTACTTC. Complete variable domain (other parts from reference TRBV2 and TRBJ2-4): EPEVTQTPSHQVTQMGQEVILRCVPISNHLYFYWYRQILGQKVEFLVSFYNNEISEKSEIFDDQFSVERPDGSNFTLKIRSTKLEDSAMYFCASSEDSNIQYFGAGTRLSVL.

This clonotype was recorded a few times. The chain is built from TRBV15 and TRBJ2-7; D is possibly TRBD1 (5 bases). This CDR3 spans 15 amino acids. The germline V gene encodes CDR1 LNHNV and CDR2 YYDKDF (reference sequence). The V end was cut by 0 bases, the J end by 5 bases, with 14 bases between. CDR3 loop: CATSRDVRERNEQYF. The DNA for the CDR3 is TGTGCCACCAGCAGAGATGTCAGGGAAAGGAACGAGCAGTACTTC.

The chain is built from TRBV7-2 and TRBJ2-1; weak D call: TRBD1 (6 bases). The V gene lost 6 bases and the J gene lost 10 bases, with 13 bases spanning the gap. The length of the CDR3 is 12 residues. Germline CDR1 SGHTA, CDR2 FQGNSA. CDR3 bases: TGTGCCAGCAGTCACACAGGGTGGGAGCAGTTCTTC. It is translated as CASSHTGWEQFF.

The gene calls are TRBV5-6 and TRBJ1-2, with D maybe TRBD1 (5 bases). V was trimmed by 0 bases and J by 6 bases, leaving 18 bases between them. This CDR3 is built from 16 residues. Germline V gene data show CDR1 as SGHDT and CDR2 as YYEEEE. The CDR3 loop reads CASSLEGPLVLNGYTF. Written as DNA, the CDR3 is TGTGCCAGCAGCTTGGAGGGACCCTTAGTCCTAAATGGCTACACCTTC.